The text below deals with one T cell receptor beta chain. Its antigen is unknown. The sample belongs to a study of blood T cells in healthy people across ages. Germline loops: CDR1 SEHNR, CDR2 FQNEAQ (reference sequence). V lost 8 bases and J 1 base, leaving 12 bases between the germline ends. The CDR3 length is 14 residues. Study-wide results and caveats: Relative to aged donors, long-lived donors carried more naive CD4+ cells and displayed higher diversity. TCR beta diversity, measured per million T cells, fell in a roughly linear way with age.

A second about 6 to 12 cycle PCR used barcoded and J-beta primers. Every cDNA molecule bore a tag from a template-switch adaptor containing 12 random nucleotides. MiXCR, run by TCRdb on the 5' RACE reads, gives a single entry per CDR3 protein. In the table there are roughly 1.5 million distinct CDR3 sequences, about 45% of which are singletons. The sample was blood. The TCR originated in a woman aged 18-35 years in good health. This sequence joins TRBV7-9 and TRBJ2-1; D remains ambiguous. For the CDR3, the DNA is TGTGCCAGCCCCGACCAGTCATCCTACAATGAGCAGTTCTTC. As protein: CASPDQSSYNEQFF.